The 11 T cell receptor beta chains below come from one sample, sequenced in a study of vaccination effects on CD4 cells after COVID-19. Before sequencing, viral peptide pools were used by the ViraFEST assay to expand antigen-specific CD4+ T cells. Culture proceeded for about 11 days, and CD4+ T cells were then isolated. Documented for the person is a PCR-confirmed SARS-CoV-2 infection occurring between March and December 2020. Their antigens are not known. Sequenced by immunoSEQ multiplex PCR; TCRdb stores in-frame clones only, minus some. The sample includes 20,000 to 30,000 clones, about three quarters of them seen just once. Source: CD4+ T cells from PBMCs cultured with HCoV-NL63 spike peptides, taken before COVID-19 vaccination. Source of these receptors: a human donor who had a prior SARS-CoV-2 infection.

CDR3 amino acids: CASSSRACRDSNQPQHF. The CDR3 DNA reads TGTGCCAGCAGCTCAAGGGCGTGCAGGGATAGCAATCAGCCCCAGCATTTT. This chain joins TRBV5-4 and TRBJ1-5; the D gene is possibly TRBD1 (5 bases). The germline V gene encodes CDR1 SGHNT and CDR2 YYREEE (reference sequence). Trimming shortened V by 3 bases and J by 0 bases, and 16 bases separated the two germline ends. This CDR3 is built from 17 residues.

J is TRBJ1-4 and V is TRBV19, with TRBD1 identical over 8 bases. Germline CDR1 LNHDA, CDR2 SQIVND (reference sequence). This CDR3 region has 16 residues. V shed 1 base, J shed 3 bases, and the junction held 4 bases outside the gene matches. The CDR3 loop reads CASSIAGTGPNEKLFF. CDR3 nucleotide sequence: TGTGCCAGTAGTATAGCTGGGACAGGACCTAATGAAAAACTGTTTTTT.

The chain uses TRBV5-1 and TRBJ2-2; the D is unclear. The CDR3 contains 14 residues. CDR1 is SGHRS, CDR2 YFSETQ, per germline. V lost 0 bases and J lost 0, with 3 bases in between. As DNA, the CDR3 is TGCGCCAGCAGCTTGGATACGAACACCGGGGAGCTGTTTTTT. Amino acids: CASSLDTNTGELFF.

This chain links TRBV25-1 with TRBJ2-7; D may be TRBD2 (7 bases). The CDR3 extends over 16 amino acids. Germline lookup yields CDR1 MGHDK and CDR2 SYGVNS. With 3 bases removed from V and 4 bases from J, the gap between germline ends came to 19 bases. The CDR3 DNA reads as TGTGCCAGCAGTGACGTCTTAGGGGGGGCGGTTTACGAGCAGTACTTC. Translating it yields CASSDVLGGAVYEQYF.

As for this clone: One end of the junction fails to match germline, which may point to a read error. The V and J genes are TRBV11-1 and TRBJ2-7; possible D gene TRBD1, 5 bases. The CDR3 covers 15 residues. The germline gives CDR1 SGHAT, CDR2 FQDESV (reference sequence). This CDR3 is CASSLAITGSHEQYF. The CDR3 DNA reads as TGTGCCAGCAGCTTAGCGATTACAGGCTCCCACGAGCAGTACTTC.

The chain combines TRBV5-4 with TRBJ2-7, with D maybe TRBD2 (5 bases). Trimming pared 3 bases from V and 7 bases from J, leaving 17 bases between. Germline V gene data show CDR1 as SGHNT and CDR2 as YYREEE (reference sequence). The CDR3 runs 14 residues. The CDR3 region has the DNA TGTGCCAGCAGCTCGCTAGCTACTCCCAGGGAGCAGTACTTC. It encodes CASSSLATPREQYF.

V is TRBV18 and J is TRBJ1-1; D uncertain. CDR1 and CDR2 from the germline V gene are KGHSH and LQKENI. CDR3 length equals 14 residues. Between the trimmed V and J ends, which lost 1 base and 1 base, there was a span of 7 bases. The CDR3 DNA reads as TGTGCCAGCTCACCACTAGGCACGAACACTGAAGCTTTCTTT. Its translation: CASSPLGTNTEAFF.

Only one count was recorded for this clone. The chain links TRBV5-8 to TRBJ2-7; D gene uncertain. This CDR3 contains 14 residues. The germline V and J ends were trimmed by 0 bases and 0 bases, with 7 bases remaining between them. Germline V gives CDR1 SGHTS, CDR2 YDEGEE. CDR3 region: CASSLAGNSYEQYF. CDR3 DNA sequence: TGTGCCAGCAGCTTGGCAGGTAACTCCTACGAGCAGTACTTC.

The chain couples TRBV3-1 (or the pseudogene TRBV3-2) to TRBJ2-7; possibly TRBD1 for D (5 bases). V was shortened by 4 bases and J by 7 bases, with 14 bases between the two germline ends. The CDR3 is 13 residues long. In germline, CDR1 is LGHDT, CDR2 YNNKEL (reference sequence). In nucleotides, the CDR3 is TGTGCCAGCAGCCGAACAGGATCGGCGGAGCAGTACTTC. This sequence encodes CASSRTGSAEQYF.

The chain is built from TRBV10-3 and TRBJ2-5, with 11 nucleotides matching TRBD2. Germline V gives CDR1 ENHRY, CDR2 SYGVKD. The CDR3 covers 16 residues. The ends lost 4 bases at V and 4 bases at J; junction bases unmatched: 8. CDR3 DNA: TGTGCCATCAGTGTGGGGCTAGCGGGGGGCGGAGAGACCCAGTACTTC. This gives the protein CAISVGLAGGGETQYF.

In DNA form, the CDR3 reads TGTGCCAGCAGAGCGGATTTTGGCGAGCAGTACTTC. It codes for CASRADFGEQYF. This chain connects TRBV11-2 to TRBJ2-7; maybe TRBD2 (5 bases). With 6 bases removed from V and 6 bases from J, the gap between germline ends came to 12 bases. The CDR3 covers 12 residues. CDR1 is SGHAT and CDR2 is FQNNGV in the germline V gene.